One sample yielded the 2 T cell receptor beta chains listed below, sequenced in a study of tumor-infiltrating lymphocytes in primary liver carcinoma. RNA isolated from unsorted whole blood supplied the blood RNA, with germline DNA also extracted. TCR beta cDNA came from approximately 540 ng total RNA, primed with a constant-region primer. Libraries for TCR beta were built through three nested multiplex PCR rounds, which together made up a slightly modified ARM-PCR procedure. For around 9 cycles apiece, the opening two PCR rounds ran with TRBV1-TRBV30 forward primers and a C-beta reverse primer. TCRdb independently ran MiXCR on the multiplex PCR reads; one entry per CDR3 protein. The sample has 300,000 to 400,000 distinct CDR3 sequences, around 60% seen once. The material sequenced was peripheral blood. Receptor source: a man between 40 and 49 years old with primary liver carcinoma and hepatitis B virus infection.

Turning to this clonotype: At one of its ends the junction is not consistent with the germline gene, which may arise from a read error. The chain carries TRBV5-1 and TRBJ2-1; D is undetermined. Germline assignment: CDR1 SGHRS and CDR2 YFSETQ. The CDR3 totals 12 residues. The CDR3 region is CASSRVHNEQLF. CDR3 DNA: TGCGCCAGCAGCCGGGTCCACAATGAGCAGCTCTTC. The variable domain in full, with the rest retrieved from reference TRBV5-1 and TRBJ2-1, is KAGVTQTPRYLIKTRGQQVTLSCSPISGHRSVSWYQQTPGQGLQFLFEYFSETQRNKGNFPGRFSGRQFSNSRSEMNVSTLELGDSALYLCASSRVHNEQLFGPGTRLTVL.

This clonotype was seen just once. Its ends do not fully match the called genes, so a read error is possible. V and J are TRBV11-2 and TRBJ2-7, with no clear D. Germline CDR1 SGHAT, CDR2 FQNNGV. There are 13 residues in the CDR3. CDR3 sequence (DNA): TGTGCGAGCAGCTTGGCCCTCCTCCACGAGCAGTACTTC. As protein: CASSLALLHEQYF.